The clone carrying this T cell receptor beta chain is a singleton in its sample. Antigen specificity is unknown. The data stem from a study of T cell responses to AZD1222 COVID-19 vaccine. Regarding the study as a whole: Distributed over spike, vaccine-associated CD4 TCRs predominated at 160-218 and 743-854. A rise in Spike-specific TCR breadth and depth followed two AZD1222 doses. Reports indicate that nearly half of spike-specific TCRs are directed at unmutated variant regions.

The ends lost 5 bases at V and 8 bases at J; junction bases unmatched: 9. The CDR3 has 15 residues. Germline V gives CDR1 SGHAT, CDR2 FQNNGV. Profiling relied on immunoSEQ multiplex PCR, and the TCRdb table lists in-frame clones only, not all of them. The repertoire holds some 140,000 clones, with 90% as singletons. This chain joins TRBV11-2 and TRBJ1-4, with 9 nucleotides matching TRBD1. Specimen: peripheral blood, collected on day 0 of AZD1222 vaccination. This clonotype originated in an adult in good health. CDR3 in DNA: TGTGCCAGCAGCCCTACAGGGGGCGTAGGGGAAAAACTGTTTTTT. Its protein is CASSPTGGVGEKLFF.